This TCR beta chain came from a study of beta chain features in type 1 diabetes (dated by TCRdb to the late 2010s). Concerning the study at large: Mean age, gender distribution, total cell number and subset yield were not different between patients and healthy donors. Across all samples, 107,917,701 sorted cells were examined, and cell number per subset correlated strongly with RNA yield. Naive and central memory subsets were obtained from all 30 or so donors, but regulatory and stem cell-like memory subsets were isolated from only 8 patients and about 8 healthy donors. In the study, TCRB repertoires of sorted circulating CD4+ T cell subsets from recently diagnosed type 1 diabetes patients were compared with those of matched healthy donors.

This clone was recorded a few times. Its antigen is currently not known. Base qualities are missing; no much larger clone stands one base away. Each donor gave one peripheral blood draw, averaging approximately 0.12 L, which was collected into heparinised tubes. A BD FACSAria II and a panel including CD45RO, CCR7, CD25, CD127, CD95 and CD27 were used to sort naive, central memory, regulatory and stem cell-like memory CD4+ T cells. A purity above 98% was achieved for all sorted populations. Right away, PBMCs were isolated by Lymphoprep density gradient centrifugation and were stained directly, with no culture step. To minimize batch effects, samples were stained and sorted in pairs, one healthy donor with one patient per experiment. The entire amount of isolated RNA was reverse transcribed using the High Capacity cDNA Reverse Transcription Kit, so the sequenced TCRB transcripts were expressed ones. Deep immunoSEQ sequencing was applied to naive, central memory and regulatory T cell samples, giving an average of approximately 3.8 million total reads per sample. Sorted cells were lysed in RLT buffer, and RNA was extracted using DNase-treated RNeasy Micro or Mini kits according to cell number. To prevent cross-contamination, every cell subset was processed on its own, while patient and healthy donor samples were processed together. TCRB sequences were amplified from cDNA with the immunoSEQ multiplex PCR, producing 87-bp fragments spanning the CDR3 region. Sequencing of the amplicons was performed on the Illumina HiSeq platform. As for the original processing: Synthetic template baselines were used to correct PCR bias computationally, reads within Hamming distance 2 were collapsed together, and singletons that could not be merged were discarded. Reads were aligned against IMGT to assign V, D and J genes, CDR3 length and insertions or deletions at six rearrangement sites. Within each subset, clonotype counts were normalized to sorted cell number, and only after that were true diversity and Gini coefficients computed with the tcR R package. Repertoire sharing was quantified using the overlap coefficient calculated on TCRB nucleotide sequences. Out-of-frame TCRB sequences from naive cells were analyzed as a proxy for the pre-selection repertoire. TCRdb obtained this table from immuneACCESS and retained in-frame rearrangements with V and J assigned. These tables miss some clones; where compared with another copy, unresolved V genes account for less than half of the shortfall, and the remainder is unexplained. The DNA gave D and trimming, while V, J and clone size come from that table. The sample table lists a few hundred thousand clones, approximately 16% of them with a count of one. Approximately 0.086% of the sample belongs to the ten largest clones.

At the junction V is shortened by 2 bases and J by 4 bases; bases outside the gene matches: 4. Reading from cysteine to phenylalanine, the CDR3 counts 14 amino acids. The CDR3 DNA has 42 bases and is translated from base 1. Looking up the germline V gene yields CDR1 SGHTA and CDR2 FQGNSA. The paper as a whole reports these results and caveats: Fewer insertions and more nucleotide deletions at VDJ recombination sites were observed in patients with type 1 diabetes, implying thymic rearrangement abnormalities. Because the HLA sub-analyses included only small numbers of individuals, any influence of HLA type on TCRB rearrangement was left unresolved. Shorter templates might have been favored by PCR, but patient and control samples were amplified and corrected together, so both groups would have been affected equally by any skew. A moderate but significant shortening of TCRB CDR3 length was observed in type 1 diabetes patients in all four CD4+ subsets. The naive, central memory and regulatory TCRB repertoires appeared to resemble one another more closely among patients than among healthy donors. Sequencing cDNA rather than genomic DNA could over-represent highly expressing activated cells, although activation and CD3 levels did not differ between groups.

Sample: naive CD4+ T cells from blood. The sample's cell subset or site label is to be understood as: true naive CD4+ T cells. This receptor was obtained from a man under 40 with type 1 diabetes. Here the chain combines TRBV7-2 and TRBJ2-7; 8 central nucleotides agree with TRBD2. The CDR3 sequence is CASSLQREGYEQYF. DNA sequence: TGTGCCAGCAGCTTACAACGGGAGGGATACGAGCAGTACTTC.